These 26 T cell receptor beta chains originate from one sample sequenced in a study of T cell responses to AZD1222 COVID-19 vaccine. Using immunoSEQ multiplex PCR, the repertoire was profiled, and TCRdb retains in-frame clones only, with some absent. The sample consists of over 95,000 clones, around 88% of them appearing once. The starting material was peripheral blood, obtained on day 0 of AZD1222 vaccination. Receptor source: an adult in good health.

The chain couples TRBV7-3 to TRBJ2-3, with TRBD2 matching over 8 bases. This CDR3 region has 16 residues. Trimming took 0 bases from V and 4 from J; bases not matched to a gene: 6. Germline V gene data show CDR1 as SGHTA and CDR2 as FQGTGA. In DNA, the CDR3 is TGTGCCAGCAGCTTAACGACTAGCGCCCCTGCAGATACGCAGTATTTT. This translates into CASSLTTSAPADTQYF.

The V call is TRBV9, the J call TRBJ2-3, with 9 bases aligning to TRBD1. From germline, CDR1 is SGDLS and CDR2 YYNGEE. Germline trimming cut 4 bases from V and 5 bases from J; bases unmatched to any gene: 23. The CDR3 sequence is 20 residues long. For the CDR3, the DNA is TGTGCCAGCAGCTCACCCCTCTCTGGACAGGGGATGGGTCAGAAAGATACGCAGTATTTT. Its protein is CASSSPLSGQGMGQKDTQYF.

This clone was found once. This rearrangement joins TRBV28 to TRBJ1-4; D is unresolved. The CDR3 length is 13 residues. V was pared by 8 bases and J by 8 bases, with 15 bases between. Per germline, CDR1 MDHEN and CDR2 SYDVKM. CDR3 in amino acids: CASSFAGLEKLFF. The CDR3 nucleotides read TGTGCCAGCTCCTTCGCGGGTCTCGAAAAACTGTTTTTT.

The chain uses TRBV7-3 and TRBJ2-2, with a weak D call TRBD2 (6 bases). The CDR3 covers 14 residues. Germline V gives CDR1 SGHTA, CDR2 FQGTGA. Trimming stripped 2 bases from V and 12 bases from J, with 16 bases between. The CDR3 nucleotides read TGTGCCAGCAGCTTAGGGACTCCTTCGGAGAAGCTGTTTTTT. It is translated as CASSLGTPSEKLFF.

This chain joins TRBV5-6 and TRBJ2-5; TRBD1 might be the D (5 bases). V lost 0 bases and J 9 bases, leaving 12 bases between the germline ends. Per germline, CDR1 SGHDT and CDR2 YYEEEE. The CDR3 loop spans 13 amino acids. The DNA for the CDR3 is TGTGCCAGCAGCTTGGCAGGGCCAGCGTCCCAGTACTTC. Translated: CASSLAGPASQYF.

V usage is TRBV6-1 and J usage is TRBJ2-7; 8 positions match TRBD1. The CDR3 totals 15 residues. Germline V gene data show CDR1 as MNHNS and CDR2 as SASEGT. V trimming: 1 base; J trimming: 3 bases; junction bases outside the gene matches: 5. The CDR3 loop reads CASSEEGQALYEQYF. Here the CDR3 DNA reads TGTGCCAGCAGTGAAGAGGGACAGGCCCTCTACGAGCAGTACTTC.

This rearrangement joins TRBV18 to TRBJ2-5; weak D call: TRBD2 (6 bases). The CDR3 totals 13 residues. V dropped 6 bases and J dropped 2 bases, with 10 bases sitting between them. Germline values: CDR1 KGHSH, CDR2 LQKENI. The CDR3 nucleotides read TGTGCCAGCTCCCGGGACTTGCAAGAGACCCAGTACTTC. Translating it yields CASSRDLQETQYF.

This rearrangement joins TRBV7-9 to TRBJ2-3, with no clear D. The CDR3 length is 12 residues. The germline V and J ends were trimmed by 6 bases and 4 bases, with 8 bases remaining between them. The germline CDR1 and CDR2 sequences are SEHNR and FQNEAQ (reference sequence). CDR3 in DNA: TGTGCCAGCAGAATAGAGGCAGATACGCAGTATTTT. This translates into CASRIEADTQYF.

The chain combines TRBV18 with TRBJ1-3; no clear D. The germline gives CDR1 KGHSH, CDR2 LQKENI. V dropped 3 bases and J dropped 0 bases, with 9 bases sitting between them. This CDR3 spans 15 amino acids. The CDR3 DNA reads TGTGCCAGCTCACCGGCGACAAACTCTGGAAACACCATATATTTT. Translated: CASSPATNSGNTIYF.

The chain has TRBV5-4 and TRBJ1-6; the D gene is possibly TRBD1 (6 bases). Germline assignment: CDR1 SGHNT and CDR2 YYREEE (reference sequence). V lost 3 bases and J 9 bases, leaving 13 bases between the germline ends. CDR3 length: 14 residues. The CDR3 DNA reads TGTGCCAGCAGCTGGGGGGCAGGTGGTTCACCCCTCCACTTT. This translates into CASSWGAGGSPLHF.

The chain joins TRBV18 to TRBJ1-1, with 7 bases lining up with TRBD1. CDR1 is KGHSH and CDR2 is LQKENI in the germline V gene. The CDR3 is 15 amino acids. The V and J ends lost 4 bases and 3 bases, in that order; junction bases with no gene match: 8. Here the CDR3 reads CASSLHRGSDTEAFF. The CDR3 DNA sequence: TGTGCCAGCTCACTACACAGGGGATCTGACACTGAAGCTTTCTTT.

The chain combines TRBV10-3 with TRBJ2-3; the match to TRBD2 covers 12 bases. The trim removed 5 bases at V and 4 bases at J, leaving 4 bases unmatched. This CDR3 spans 15 amino acids. Germline V CDR1 and CDR2: ENHRY, SYGVKD. CDR3 protein: CAISRLAGEADTQYF. CDR3 in DNA: TGTGCCATCAGTCGACTAGCGGGAGAGGCAGATACGCAGTATTTT.

The V gene is TRBV2, the J gene TRBJ1-3, with D perhaps matching TRBD1 (5 bases). Germline V gives CDR1 SNHLY, CDR2 FYNNEI. The CDR3 has 13 amino acids. V was trimmed by 8 bases and J by 9 bases, leaving 17 bases between them. The CDR3 DNA sequence: TGTGCCAGCCACGACAGCGGGATTTTCACCATATATTTT. This encodes CASHDSGIFTIYF.

Regarding this clone: Germline is not matched at one junction end, which may reflect a read error. The chain uses TRBV3-1 (or the pseudogene TRBV3-2) and TRBJ2-7; D is uncertain. The CDR3 covers 11 residues. Germline assignment: CDR1 LGHDT and CDR2 YNNKEL (reference sequence). The CDR3 spells CASSQGDSRDF. CDR3 nucleotides: TGTGCCAGCAGCCAAGGGGATTCGAGAGACTTC.

V gene TRBV3-1 (or the pseudogene TRBV3-2) combines with J gene TRBJ1-2; D ambiguous. The CDR3 is 15 amino acids. The V and J ends lost 0 bases and 2 bases respectively, with 10 bases between them. Germline-derived CDR1 and CDR2 are LGHDT and YNNKEL (reference sequence). CDR3 in DNA: TGTGCCAGCAGCCAAGATCACACTACAAACTATGGCTACACCTTC. This encodes CASSQDHTTNYGYTF.

The chain recombines TRBV9 with TRBJ1-1; no reliable D call. This CDR3 region has 15 residues. Germline-derived CDR1 and CDR2 are SGDLS and YYNGEE. Trimming stripped 4 bases from V and 2 bases from J, with 15 bases between. The CDR3 region is CASSTQPSGNTEAFF. The CDR3 nucleotides are TGTGCCAGCAGCACACAACCCTCAGGTAACACTGAAGCTTTCTTT.

This chain links TRBV5-8 with TRBJ2-1, with 10 bases lining up with TRBD1. CDR1 is SGHTS, CDR2 YDEGEE, per germline. CDR3 length: 15 residues. V was pared by 4 bases and J by 6 bases, with 7 bases of the junction left unmatched. The DNA for the CDR3 is TGTGCCAGCAGCAACGACAGGGGGCTCATCAATGAGCAGTTCTTC. Encoded protein: CASSNDRGLINEQFF.

The chain employs TRBV18 and TRBJ2-2; the match to TRBD1 covers 7 bases. Germline CDR1 KGHSH, CDR2 LQKENI. The CDR3 loop spans 15 amino acids. V lost 6 bases and J lost 1; bases outside the gene matches: 5. The CDR3 spells CASSPRDRNTGELFF. CDR3 coding DNA: TGTGCCAGCTCCCCCCGGGACAGGAACACCGGGGAGCTGTTTTTT.

The chain carries TRBV19 and TRBJ1-1, with D unresolved. The CDR3 runs 16 residues. Trimming stripped 5 bases from V and 3 bases from J, with 19 bases between. Germline assignment: CDR1 LNHDA and CDR2 SQIVND (reference sequence). The CDR3 DNA sequence: TGTGCCAGTAGTCCCCTTTCTCAATACGGGTACACTGAAGCTTTCTTT. It specifies CASSPLSQYGYTEAFF.

This chain's CDR3 is CASSELDEQYF. The CDR3 DNA follows: TGCGCCAGCAGTGAGTTGGACGAGCAGTACTTC. The rearrangement uses TRBV10-2 and TRBJ2-7; D is unresolved. This CDR3 is built from 11 residues. V lost 1 base and J 5 bases, leaving 3 bases between the germline ends. CDR1 and CDR2 from the germline V gene are WSHSY and SAAADI.

The gene calls are TRBV5-1 and TRBJ1-4; 8 bases line up with TRBD1. CDR3 length: 14 residues. Trimming at V came to 0 bases and at J to 8 bases, leaving 3 bases not matched to a gene. The germline V gene has CDR1 SGHRS and CDR2 YFSETQ. The CDR3 sequence is CASSLGPGGEKLFF. The CDR3 region has the DNA TGCGCCAGCAGCTTGGGCCCAGGGGGCGAAAAACTGTTTTTT.

This chain links TRBV7-8 with TRBJ1-6; 8 nucleotides match TRBD1. The length of the CDR3 is 14 residues. Germline CDR1 is SGHVS and CDR2 is FQNEAQ. V was clipped by 5 bases and J by 6 bases; unmatched bases: 3. CDR3 sequence reads: CASSLDRGNSPLHF. CDR3 nucleotides: TGTGCCAGCAGCCTAGACAGGGGTAATTCACCCCTCCACTTT. The full variable domain, its missing parts supplied by reference TRBV7-8 and TRBJ1-6, is GAGVSQSPRYKVAKRGQDVALRCDPISGHVSLFWYQQALGQGPEFLTYFQNEAQLDKSGLPSDRFFAERPEGSVSTLKIQRTQQEDSAVYLCASSLDRGNSPLHFGNGTRLTVT.

This chain links TRBV20-1 with TRBJ1-2, with D unclear. CDR3 size: 10 residues. Germline V gene lookup returns CDR1 DFQATT and CDR2 SNEGSKA (reference sequence). V lost 2 bases and J 5 bases, leaving 3 bases between the germline ends. This CDR3 reads CSARLYGYTF. The CDR3 coding sequence is TGCAGTGCTAGACTTTATGGCTACACCTTC.

The chain employs TRBV30 and TRBJ1-2; 7 nucleotides match TRBD1. The germline V gene has CDR1 GTSNPN and CDR2 SVGIG (reference sequence). V trimming: 4 bases; J trimming: 8 bases; junction bases outside the gene matches: 10. The CDR3 extends over 13 amino acids. Written as DNA, the CDR3 is TGTGCCTGGACCCCGGACAGGCTCGACGGCTACACCTTC. It yields the protein CAWTPDRLDGYTF.

This clone was seen a few times. The gene calls are TRBV27 and TRBJ1-4; D gene uncertain. This CDR3 has 15 amino acids. The V gene's germline CDR1 is MNHEY and CDR2 SMNVEV (reference sequence). V gave up 4 bases and J gave up 5 bases, with 14 bases separating them. The CDR3 DNA reads as TGTGCCAGCAGTTCATCCCTAGTGCCCAATGAAAAACTGTTTTTT. It specifies CASSSSLVPNEKLFF. Full variable domain (remainder filled in from reference TRBV27 and TRBJ1-4): EAQVTQNPRYLITVTGKKLTVTCSQNMNHEYMSWYRQDPGLGLRQIYYSMNVEVTDKGDVPEGYKVSRKEKRNFPLILESPSPNQTSLYFCASSSSLVPNEKLFFGSGTQLSVL.

The rearrangement links TRBV2 to TRBJ2-1; no reliable D call. CDR3 size: 10 residues. The germline gives CDR1 SNHLY, CDR2 FYNNEI. Trimming stripped 2 bases from V and 12 bases from J, with 5 bases between. CDR3 sequence: CASSERVQFF. The CDR3 bases are TGTGCCAGCAGTGAAAGGGTGCAGTTCTTC.